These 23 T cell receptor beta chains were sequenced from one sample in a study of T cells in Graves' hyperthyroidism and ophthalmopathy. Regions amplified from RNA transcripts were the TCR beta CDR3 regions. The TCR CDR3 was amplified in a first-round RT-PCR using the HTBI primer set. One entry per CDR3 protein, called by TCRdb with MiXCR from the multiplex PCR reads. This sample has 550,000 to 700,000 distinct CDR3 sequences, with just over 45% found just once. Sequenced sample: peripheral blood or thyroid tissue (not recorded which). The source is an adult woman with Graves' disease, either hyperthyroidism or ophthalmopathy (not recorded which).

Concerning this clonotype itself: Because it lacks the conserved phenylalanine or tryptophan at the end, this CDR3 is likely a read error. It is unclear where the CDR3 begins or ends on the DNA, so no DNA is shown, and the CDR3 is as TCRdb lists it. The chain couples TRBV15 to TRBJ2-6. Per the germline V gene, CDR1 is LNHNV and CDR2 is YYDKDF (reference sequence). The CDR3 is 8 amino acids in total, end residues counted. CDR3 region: CATSVRLI.

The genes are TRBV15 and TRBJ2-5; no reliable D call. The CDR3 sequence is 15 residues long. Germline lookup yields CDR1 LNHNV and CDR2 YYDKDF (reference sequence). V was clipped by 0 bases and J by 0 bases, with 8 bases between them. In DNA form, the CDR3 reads TGTGCCACCAGCAGAGACCCACGTGACCAAGAGACCCAGTACTTC. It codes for CATSRDPRDQETQYF.

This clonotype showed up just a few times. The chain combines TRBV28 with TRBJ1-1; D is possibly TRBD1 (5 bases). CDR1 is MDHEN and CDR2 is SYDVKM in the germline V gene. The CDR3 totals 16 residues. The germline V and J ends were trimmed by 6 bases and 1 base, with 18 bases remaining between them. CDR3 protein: CASRGKGVPRNTEAFF. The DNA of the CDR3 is TGTGCCAGCAGGGGGAAAGGGGTACCTCGGAACACTGAAGCTTTCTTT.

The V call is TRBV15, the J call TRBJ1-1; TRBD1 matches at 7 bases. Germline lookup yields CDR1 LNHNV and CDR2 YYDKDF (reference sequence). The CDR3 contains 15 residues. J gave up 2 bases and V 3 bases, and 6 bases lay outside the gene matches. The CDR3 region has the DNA TGTGCCACCAGCAGGCGACGACAGGGAAACACTGAAGCTTTCTTT. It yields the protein CATSRRRQGNTEAFF.

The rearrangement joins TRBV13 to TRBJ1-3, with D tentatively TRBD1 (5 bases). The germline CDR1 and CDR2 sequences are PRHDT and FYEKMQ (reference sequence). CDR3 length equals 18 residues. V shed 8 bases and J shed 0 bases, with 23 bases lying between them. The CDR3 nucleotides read TGTGCCAGCGGCCCATACTTACTGGGACGGAGCTCTGGAAACACCATATATTTT. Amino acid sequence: CASGPYLLGRSSGNTIYF.

The CDR3 DNA reads TGTGCCAGCAGCCCTAGGGGGGCAGGGATTGGAACTGAAGCTTTCTTT. Residues: CASSPRGAGIGTEAFF. The chain recombines TRBV11-2 with TRBJ1-1; weak D call: TRBD1 (6 bases). The CDR3 has 16 residues. The V gene's germline CDR1 is SGHAT and CDR2 FQNNGV. Deletions cut 5 bases from V and 5 bases from J, with 21 bases between.

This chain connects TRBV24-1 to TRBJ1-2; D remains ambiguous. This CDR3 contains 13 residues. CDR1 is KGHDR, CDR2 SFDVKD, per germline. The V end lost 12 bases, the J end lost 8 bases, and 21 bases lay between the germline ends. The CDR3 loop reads CASSSSGWAGYTF. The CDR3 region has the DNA TGTGCCTCATCATCCTCTGGTTGGGCCGGCTACACCTTC.

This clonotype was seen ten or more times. The CDR3 DNA is TGTGCCAGCAGCCCTTCGGGCTCTGGAAACACCATATATTTT. This translates into CASSPSGSGNTIYF. J is TRBJ1-3 and V is TRBV7-2; D is undetermined. CDR3 length: 14 amino acids. Germline-derived CDR1 and CDR2 are SGHTA and FQGNSA. V lost 5 bases and J lost 0, with 8 bases in between.

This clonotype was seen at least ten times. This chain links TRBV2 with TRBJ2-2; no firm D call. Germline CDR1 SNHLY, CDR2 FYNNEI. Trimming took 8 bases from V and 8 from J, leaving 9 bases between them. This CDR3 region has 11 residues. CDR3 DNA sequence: TGTGCCAGCCGTATTCTGGGGGAGCTGTTTTTT. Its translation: CASRILGELFF.

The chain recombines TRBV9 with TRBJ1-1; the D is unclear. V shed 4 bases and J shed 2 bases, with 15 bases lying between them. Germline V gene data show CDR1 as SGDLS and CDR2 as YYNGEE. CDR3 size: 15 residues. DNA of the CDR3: TGTGCCAGCAGCTTAAGAAGGGCTGGAAACACTGAAGCTTTCTTT. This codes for CASSLRRAGNTEAFF.

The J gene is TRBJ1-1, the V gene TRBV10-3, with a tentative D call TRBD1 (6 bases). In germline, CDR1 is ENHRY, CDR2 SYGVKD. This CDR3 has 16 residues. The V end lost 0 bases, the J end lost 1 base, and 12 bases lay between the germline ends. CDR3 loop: CAISESIRGRNTEAFF. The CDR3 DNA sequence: TGTGCCATCAGTGAGTCGATACGGGGGCGGAACACTGAAGCTTTCTTT.

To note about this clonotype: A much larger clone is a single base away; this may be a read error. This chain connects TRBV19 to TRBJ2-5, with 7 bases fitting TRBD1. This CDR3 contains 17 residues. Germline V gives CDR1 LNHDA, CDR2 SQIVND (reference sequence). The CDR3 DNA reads TGTGCCAGTAGTCTATTCTTGGGGACAGACGGGCAAGAGGCCCAGTACTTC. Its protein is CASSLFLGTDGQEAQYF.

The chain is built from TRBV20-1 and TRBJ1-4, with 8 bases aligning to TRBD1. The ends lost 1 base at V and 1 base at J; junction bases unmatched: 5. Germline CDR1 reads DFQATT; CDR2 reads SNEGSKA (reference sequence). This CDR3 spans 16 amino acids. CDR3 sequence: CSARGTGPGTNEKLFF. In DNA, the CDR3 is TGCAGTGCTAGAGGGACAGGGCCTGGAACTAATGAAAAACTGTTTTTT.

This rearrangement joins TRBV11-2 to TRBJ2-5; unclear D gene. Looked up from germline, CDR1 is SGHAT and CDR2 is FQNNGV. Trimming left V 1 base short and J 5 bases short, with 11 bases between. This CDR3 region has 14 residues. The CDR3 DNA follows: TGTGCCAGCAGCTTAGGTGACGTGCGGGAGACCCAGTACTTC. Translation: CASSLGDVRETQYF.

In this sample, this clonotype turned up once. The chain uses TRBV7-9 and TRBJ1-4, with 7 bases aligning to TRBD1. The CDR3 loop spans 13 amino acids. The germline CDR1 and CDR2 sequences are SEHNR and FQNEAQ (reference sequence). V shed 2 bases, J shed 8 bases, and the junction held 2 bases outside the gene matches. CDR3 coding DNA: TGTGCCAGCAGCTTATCAGGGGGGGAAAAACTGTTTTTT. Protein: CASSLSGGEKLFF.

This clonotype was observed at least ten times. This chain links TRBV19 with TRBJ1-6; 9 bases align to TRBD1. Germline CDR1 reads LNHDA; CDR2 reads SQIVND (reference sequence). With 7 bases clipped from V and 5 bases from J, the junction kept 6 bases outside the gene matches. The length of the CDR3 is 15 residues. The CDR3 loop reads CASTSDRGNNSPLHF. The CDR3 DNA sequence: TGTGCCAGTACCTCGGACAGGGGAAATAATTCACCCCTCCACTTT.

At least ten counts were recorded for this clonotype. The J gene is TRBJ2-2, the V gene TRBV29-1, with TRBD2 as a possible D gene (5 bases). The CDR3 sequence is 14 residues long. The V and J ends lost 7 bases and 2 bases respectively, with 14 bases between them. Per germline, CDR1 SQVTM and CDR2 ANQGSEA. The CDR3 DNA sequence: TGCAGCGCAATACTAGGTTTAAACACCGGGGAGCTGTTTTTT. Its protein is CSAILGLNTGELFF.

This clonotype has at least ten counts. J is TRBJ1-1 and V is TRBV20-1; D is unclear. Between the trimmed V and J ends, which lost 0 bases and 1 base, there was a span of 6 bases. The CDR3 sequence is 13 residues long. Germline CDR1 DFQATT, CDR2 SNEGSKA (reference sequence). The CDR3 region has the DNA TGCAGTGCTAGAGATCTGGAGAACACTGAAGCTTTCTTT. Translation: CSARDLENTEAFF.

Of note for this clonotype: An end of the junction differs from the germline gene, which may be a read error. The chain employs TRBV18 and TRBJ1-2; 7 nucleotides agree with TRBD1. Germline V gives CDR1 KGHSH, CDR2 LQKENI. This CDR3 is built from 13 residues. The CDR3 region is CAGSLRDSYGYTF. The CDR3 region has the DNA TGTGCCGGCTCACTCCGGGACAGCTATGGCTACACCTTC.

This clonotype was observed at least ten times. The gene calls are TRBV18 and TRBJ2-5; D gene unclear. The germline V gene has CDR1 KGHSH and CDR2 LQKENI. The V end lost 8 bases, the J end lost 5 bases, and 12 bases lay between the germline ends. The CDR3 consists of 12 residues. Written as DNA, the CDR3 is TGTGCCAGCCGTTCGTTGGGGGAGACCCAGTACTTC. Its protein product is CASRSLGETQYF. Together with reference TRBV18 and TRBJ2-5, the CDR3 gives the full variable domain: NAGVMQNPRHLVRRRGQEARLRCSPMKGHSHVYWYRQLPEEGLKFMVYLQKENIIDESGMPKERFSAEFPKEGPSILRIQQVVRGDSAAYFCASRSLGETQYFGPGTRLLVL.

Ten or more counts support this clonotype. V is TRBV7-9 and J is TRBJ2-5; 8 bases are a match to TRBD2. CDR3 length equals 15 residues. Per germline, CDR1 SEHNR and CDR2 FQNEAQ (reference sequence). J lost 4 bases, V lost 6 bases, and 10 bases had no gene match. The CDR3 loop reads CASRLLSGVGETQYF. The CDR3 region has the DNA TGTGCCAGCAGGCTACTTAGCGGGGTCGGAGAGACCCAGTACTTC.

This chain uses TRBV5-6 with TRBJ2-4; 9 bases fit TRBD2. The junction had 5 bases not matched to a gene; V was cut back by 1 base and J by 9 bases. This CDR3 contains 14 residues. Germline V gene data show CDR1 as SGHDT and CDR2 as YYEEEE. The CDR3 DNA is TGTGCCAGCAGCTTGATAGCGGGAGCGGGCATTCAGTACTTC. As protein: CASSLIAGAGIQYF.

CDR3 nucleotides: TGCAGTGCTAGAGTGATGACTGGGGCCAACGTCCTGACTTTC. This gives the protein CSARVMTGANVLTF. This chain joins TRBV20-1 and TRBJ2-6, with unresolved D. The CDR3 contains 14 residues. V lost 1 base, J lost 2 bases, and 6 bases lay in between. Germline values: CDR1 DFQATT, CDR2 SNEGSKA (reference sequence).